This is a list of T cell receptor beta chains from one sample in a study of T cell responses to AZD1222 COVID-19 vaccine. Profiled with immunoSEQ multiplex PCR; TCRdb holds only in-frame clones, not every one. The table lists 100,000 to 150,000 clones, about 89% of them singletons. Sequenced here: peripheral blood, sampled on day 0 of AZD1222 vaccination. The source is an adult in good health. The CDR3 runs from the conserved cysteine through the conserved F or W. Each record gives: D gene, J gene, V gene, clone size, CDR3 DNA, CDR3 protein. D genes are given only for firm matches. Clone sizes are given selectively: once, few, many, or a class where the clone is expanded.

>-|TRBJ2-3|TRBV7-3|-
TGTGCCAGCAGCCGCCGGGGGGACATTAGCACAGATACGCAGTATTTT
CASSRRGDISTDTQYF
>-|TRBJ1-4|TRBV2|-
TGTGCCAGCAGGACCCAGGGAACTAATGAAAAACTGTTTTTT
CASRTQGTNEKLFF
>-|TRBJ2-7|TRBV7-2|-
TGTGCCAGCAGCTTAGTCCCGGGTTACGAGCAGTACTTC
CASSLVPGYEQYF
>-|TRBJ1-4|TRBV5-1|-
TGCGCCAGCAGCTTGGTTCTGCGGGCCGCTAATGAAAAACTGTTTTTT
CASSLVLRAANEKLFF
>-|TRBJ2-1|TRBV4-2|many
TGTGCCAGCAGCCAAGACAGGGTTTCTCGGGAGCAGTTCTTC
CASSQDRVSREQFF
>-|TRBJ1-5|TRBV27|-
TGTGCCAGCAGTTTAAGTAGCAATCAGCCCCAGCATTTT
CASSLSSNQPQHF
>-|TRBJ2-3|TRBV24-1|-
TGTGCCACCAGTGACGCCGGGCAGGGGATCACAGATACGCAGTATTTT
CATSDAGQGITDTQYF
>-|TRBJ2-2|TRBV3-1/TRBV3-2|-
TGTGCCACCACCCAAGATGGACCAGGGGGGGGGCTGTTTTTT
CATTQDGPGGGLFF
>TRBD1|TRBJ1-1|TRBV28|-
TGTGCCAGCATCGGACAGGGGATTACCGCCGCTGAAGCTTTCTTT
CASIGQGITAAEAFF
>-|TRBJ2-3|TRBV10-2|-
TGCGCCAGCAGTGAGCAAGTCAGGGCAACCGGCACAGATACGCAGTATTTT
CASSEQVRATGTDTQYF
>-|TRBJ1-5|TRBV19|-
TGTGCCAGTAGTATTAGGGGAGGCCACATTAGCAATCAGCCCCAGCATTTT
CASSIRGGHISNQPQHF
>-|TRBJ1-2|TRBV6-5|-
TGTGCCAGCAGAACCACAGCTTCTAACTATGGCTACACCTTC
CASRTTASNYGYTF
>TRBD1|TRBJ1-5|TRBV6-5|few
TGTGCCAGCAGTTGGACAGGGGGAGTTGATCAGCCCCAGCATTTT
CASSWTGGVDQPQHF
>-|TRBJ2-7|TRBV19|-
TGTGCCAGTAGTATCACACGCACGCACTACGAGCAGTACTTC
CASSITRTHYEQYF
>TRBD1|TRBJ1-1|TRBV20-1|-
TGCAGTGCTAGTGGGACAGGGGGAAGAACCACTGAAGCTTTCTTT
CSASGTGGRTTEAFF
>TRBD2|TRBJ2-7|TRBV5-6|once
TGTGCCAGCAGCTTGGGGAGGACTAGCGGGGAGGTGGCTTACGAGCAGTACTTC
CASSLGRTSGEVAYEQYF
>-|TRBJ2-5|TRBV6-5|-
TGTGCCAGCAGTTACTCGCGCGGACAAGAGACCCAGTACTTC
CASSYSRGQETQYF
>TRBD1|TRBJ1-1|TRBV3-1/TRBV3-2|-
TGTGCCAGCAGCCAAGGGACAGGGCTGGGCACTGAAGCTTTCTTT
CASSQGTGLGTEAFF
>-|TRBJ2-1|TRBV24-1|-
TGTGCCACCAGTGGGACTCCCACCGGTGAGCAGTTCTTC
CATSGTPTGEQFF
>-|TRBJ1-5|TRBV6-4|-
TGTGCCAGCAGTGACTTCTCCCGGGACCACAATCAGCCCCAGCATTTT
CASSDFSRDHNQPQHF
>-|TRBJ2-7|TRBV5-1|-
TGCGCCAGCAGCTTGGATCCTAGCTCGGACTACGAGCAGTACTTC
CASSLDPSSDYEQYF
>-|TRBJ1-5|TRBV19|-
TGTGCCAGTAGTATTGGGCGCGATCAGCCCCAGCATTTT
CASSIGRDQPQHF
>-|TRBJ2-1|TRBV9|-
TGTGCCAGCAGCATCGGGGGCTCCCACAATGAGCAGTTCTTC
CASSIGGSHNEQFF
>TRBD2|TRBJ2-1|TRBV28|-
TGTGCCAGCAGTTATCGCGGGGGGATCAATGAGCAGTTCTTC
CASSYRGGINEQFF
>TRBD2|TRBJ2-1|TRBV5-1|-
TGCGCCAGCAGCCTGGGACTAGCGGGAGCATACGAGCAGTTCTTC
CASSLGLAGAYEQFF
>-|TRBJ2-4|TRBV19|-
TGTGCCAGTAGTATAGATTACGAGGACTCTCAGTACTTC
CASSIDYEDSQYF
>-|TRBJ1-1|TRBV6-6|-
TGTGCCATCTCGGACGGGGCGAACACTGAAGCTTTCTTT
CAISDGANTEAFF
>TRBD2|TRBJ2-7|TRBV28|-
TGTGCCAGCAGTTTAACTAGCGGGAGTCTATACGAGCAGTACTTC
CASSLTSGSLYEQYF
>-|TRBJ2-7|TRBV3-1/TRBV3-2|-
TGTGCCAGCAGCCAAGTAGGGGGAACCTACGAGCAGTACTTC
CASSQVGGTYEQYF
>-|TRBJ2-2|TRBV30|-
TGTGCCTGGATGCCGGGAGAGCATGGCGGGGAGCTGTTTTTT
CAWMPGEHGGELFF
>-|TRBJ1-2|TRBV6-2/TRBV6-3|-
TGTGCCAGCAGTACAAAACCGTATGGCTACACCTTC
CASSTKPYGYTF
>-|TRBJ1-5|TRBV3-1/TRBV3-2|-
TGTGCCAGCAGCCAGACAGGAGGAGGCCAGCCCCAGCATTTT
CASSQTGGGQPQHF
>-|TRBJ1-2|TRBV5-1|-
TGCGCCAGCAGCTTGGACAGGGCCACCTATGGCTACACCTTC
CASSLDRATYGYTF
>-|TRBJ2-7|TRBV29-1|-
TGCAGCGTTGCGACGGGTGGGAGCTCCTACGAGCAGTACTTC
CSVATGGSSYEQYF
>-|TRBJ2-3|TRBV24-1|few
TGTGCCACCAGTGATTTGCGAGACGGCACAGATACGCAGTATTTT
CATSDLRDGTDTQYF
>TRBD2|TRBJ2-3|TRBV3-1/TRBV3-2|-
TGTGCCAGCAGCCAAGTCCCTAGCGGGGCCCTCGGGGTAGATACGCAGTATTTT
CASSQVPSGALGVDTQYF
>TRBD1|TRBJ1-2|TRBV2|-
TGTGCCAGCAGTGAGAGGCAGGGGGTAAACGGCTACACCTTC
CASSERQGVNGYTF
>-|TRBJ1-1|TRBV7-9|-
TGTGCCAGCAGCTTAGACGGCTGGGACACTGAAGCTTTCTTT
CASSLDGWDTEAFF
>-|TRBJ2-7|TRBV12-3/TRBV12-4|few
TGTGCCAGCAGTGCCTCTTGGGACTACGAGCAGTACTTC
CASSASWDYEQYF
>TRBD2|TRBJ2-1|TRBV7-3|-
TGTGCCAGCAGCTTACTAGCGGACTCCTACAATGAGCAGTTCTTC
CASSLLADSYNEQFF
>-|TRBJ1-2|TRBV3-1/TRBV3-2|-
TGTGCCAGCAGCGCGGGCGCAGGGGCCTATGGCTACACCTTC
CASSAGAGAYGYTF
>TRBD2|TRBJ2-3|TRBV19|-
TGTGCCAGTAGTTCTAGCGGACGCACAGATACGCAGTATTTT
CASSSSGRTDTQYF
>-|TRBJ2-2|TRBV3-1/TRBV3-2|many
TGTGCCAGCAGCCGAGAAGGCGCAGGGGTCCCTCCTGCCGGGGAGCTGTTTTTT
CASSREGAGVPPAGELFF
>TRBD2|TRBJ2-4|TRBV10-3|-
TGTGCCACCGCCGGGACTAGCGACGTTTGGGGGGGGATTCAGTACTTC
CATAGTSDVWGGIQYF
>-|TRBJ2-7|TRBV18|-
TGTGCCAGCTCACCAAACTATGGGGTTTCGGCCTACGAGCAGTACTTC
CASSPNYGVSAYEQYF
>TRBD1|TRBJ2-5|TRBV5-5|-
TGTGCCAGCAGCTTGGGGACAGGCCCGGAGACCCAGTACTTC
CASSLGTGPETQYF
>TRBD2|TRBJ2-7|TRBV18|-
TGTGCCAGCTCTCCTAGCGGGGGGGATTACTACGAGCAGTACTTC
CASSPSGGDYYEQYF
>TRBD1|TRBJ2-1|TRBV30|-
TGTGCCTGGAGTATCTATCGACAGGGGGCGGGGAATGAGCAGTTCTTC
CAWSIYRQGAGNEQFF
>TRBD1|TRBJ1-4|TRBV27|once
TGTGCCAGCAGTCCGACAGGGTCGTGGGCTAATGAAAAACTGTTTTTT
CASSPTGSWANEKLFF
>-|TRBJ2-1|TRBV21-1|-
TGTGCCAGCAGCACCTGGACTAGCGGGAGGGCCTTCTACAATGAGCAGTTCTTC
CASSTWTSGRAFYNEQFF
>TRBD1|TRBJ1-5|TRBV18|-
TGTGCCAGCTCACCATGGACAGGGGAGGATCAGCCCCAGCATTTT
CASSPWTGEDQPQHF